A selection of T cell receptor beta chains follows, all from one sample in a study of cytomegalovirus exposure and HLA in healthy donors. The assay was immunoSEQ multiplex PCR, and TCRdb's table has in-frame clones only and misses some. Seen here are 92,000 or so clones, 65% observed once, and the top ten hold 20% to 25%. The sequencing input was PBMCs. These receptors were taken from a woman aged 45-65 years in good health and CMV-seropositive. CDR3s include the opening cysteine and the closing phenylalanine or tryptophan.

J gene: TRBJ1-1
V gene: TRBV11-1
CDR3 protein: CASSWGFDSLRNTEAFF

J gene: TRBJ1-1
V gene: TRBV15
CDR3 protein: CATSREQGNTEAFF

J gene: TRBJ1-2
V gene: TRBV28
CDR3 protein: CASSSGQGIRSDYGYTF

J gene: TRBJ1-2
V gene: TRBV7-3
CDR3 protein: CASSPSKGLGGYTF

J gene: TRBJ2-7
V gene: TRBV14
CDR3 protein: CASSQIGTGFSYEQYF

J gene: TRBJ2-2
V gene: TRBV19
CDR3 protein: CASSMVLAGGKGNTGELFF

J gene: TRBJ2-5
V gene: TRBV30
CDR3 protein: CAWTGDGVGETQYF

J gene: TRBJ2-3
V gene: TRBV4-2
CDR3 protein: CASSHATGSDTQYF

J gene: TRBJ2-5
V gene: TRBV11-1
CDR3 protein: CASSAGQGLETQYF

J gene: TRBJ2-2
V gene: TRBV30
CDR3 protein: CARGLGNTGELFF

J gene: TRBJ1-4
V gene: TRBV6-5
CDR3 protein: CASKRGGGEKLFF

J gene: TRBJ1-2
V gene: TRBV20-1
CDR3 protein: CGQGSNYGYTF

J gene: TRBJ1-5
V gene: TRBV6-5
CDR3 protein: CASSSTTGGTQPQHF

J gene: TRBJ2-2
V gene: TRBV9
CDR3 protein: CASSWRLDSLLPNTGELFF

J gene: .
V gene: TRBV28
CDR3 protein: CASSYRGTLSYEQYF

J gene: TRBJ1-1
V gene: TRBV19
CDR3 protein: CASTTGTAGDTEAFF

J gene: TRBJ1-2
V gene: TRBV6-5
CDR3 protein: CASSYSQNYGYTF

J gene: TRBJ2-1
V gene: TRBV15
CDR3 protein: CATSRDRGGGARNEQFF

J gene: TRBJ2-7
V gene: TRBV27
CDR3 protein: CASSPGEGREQYF

J gene: TRBJ1-5
V gene: TRBV28
CDR3 protein: CASTDRGLVNQPQHF

J gene: TRBJ1-1
V gene: TRBV7-9
CDR3 protein: CANSFLDGYGTEAFF

J gene: TRBJ1-5
V gene: TRBV28
CDR3 protein: CASILRSNQPQHF

J gene: .
V gene: TRBV6-5
CDR3 protein: CASSDISYEQYF

J gene: TRBJ2-3
V gene: TRBV6-1
CDR3 protein: CASNLADATDTQYF

J gene: TRBJ2-7
V gene: TRBV10-3
CDR3 protein: CAISSPGQGYEQYF

J gene: TRBJ2-3
V gene: TRBV15
CDR3 protein: CATSRDRLAGDATDTQYF

J gene: TRBJ2-7
V gene: TRBV7-2
CDR3 protein: CASSLDRASYEQYF

J gene: TRBJ2-5
V gene: TRBV29-1
CDR3 protein: CSVSGAEETQYF

J gene: TRBJ1-2
V gene: TRBV2
CDR3 protein: CASSEFLAANYGYTF

J gene: TRBJ1-1
V gene: TRBV7-9
CDR3 protein: CASSVKLGRDTEAFF

J gene: TRBJ1-6
V gene: TRBV30
CDR3 protein: CAWSVLQGSSPLHF

J gene: TRBJ2-1
V gene: TRBV5-1
CDR3 protein: CASSWVDRGDEQFF

J gene: TRBJ1-2
V gene: TRBV28
CDR3 protein: CASSPPGQSYGYTF

J gene: TRBJ2-5
V gene: TRBV7-2
CDR3 protein: CASSLRGRETQYF

J gene: TRBJ2-7
V gene: TRBV18
CDR3 protein: CASSPARGVDGNEQYF

J gene: TRBJ2-5
V gene: TRBV9
CDR3 protein: CASSVAGSGAGQETQYF

J gene: TRBJ1-1
V gene: TRBV7-6
CDR3 protein: CASSSLRGGDTEAFF

J gene: TRBJ2-5
V gene: TRBV5-1
CDR3 protein: CASSLAGGRQETQYF

J gene: TRBJ1-5
V gene: TRBV5-4
CDR3 protein: CASSLEGRQPQHF

J gene: TRBJ1-5
V gene: TRBV28
CDR3 protein: CASSGLNQPQHF

J gene: TRBJ1-4
V gene: TRBV7-2
CDR3 protein: CASSFPGQGGEKLFF

J gene: TRBJ1-1
V gene: TRBV6-5
CDR3 protein: CASSSEGRSSGAFF

J gene: TRBJ1-2
V gene: TRBV4-3
CDR3 protein: CASSRVTGNDVYGYTF

J gene: TRBJ1-2
V gene: TRBV6-5
CDR3 protein: CASSYGATTGYTF

J gene: TRBJ1-3
V gene: TRBV7-9
CDR3 protein: CASTIGATIYF

J gene: TRBJ2-5
V gene: TRBV28
CDR3 protein: CASSPSGQETQYF

J gene: TRBJ1-4
V gene: TRBV4-3
CDR3 protein: CASSHEQGARSEKLFF

J gene: TRBJ1-2
V gene: TRBV28
CDR3 protein: CASTILGGTGGANGYTF

J gene: TRBJ2-5
V gene: TRBV6-1
CDR3 protein: CASRYSTQETQYF

J gene: TRBJ1-3
V gene: TRBV2
CDR3 protein: CASSEITGLSGNTIYF

J gene: TRBJ1-5
V gene: TRBV28
CDR3 protein: CASIVGGAFNQPQHF

J gene: TRBJ2-3
V gene: TRBV27
CDR3 protein: CASRTLRTSGGTDTQYF

J gene: TRBJ2-1
V gene: TRBV5-6
CDR3 protein: CASSLSGSQLLLSYNEQFF

J gene: TRBJ1-1
V gene: TRBV7-6
CDR3 protein: CASSLPGTARGWDTEAFF